The sequence of this T cell receptor beta chain was determined in a study of blood T cells in healthy people across ages. The study's findings and limits: Both higher diversity and more naive CD4+ cells marked long-lived donors when set against aged donors.

As for this clonotype: The antigen remains unidentified.

V lost 4 bases to trimming and J lost 3 bases, with 24 bases between them. This CDR3 spans 18 amino acids. Germline CDR1 is SEHNR and CDR2 is FQNEAQ (reference sequence). Using a J-beta primer mix together with a sample-barcoded 5' primer, a second PCR was run for 7 to 11 cycles. TCRdb ran MiXCR on the 5' RACE reads and lists one entry per CDR3 protein. Among about 640,000 distinct CDR3 sequences listed, approximately 50% were seen once. The sample comprised blood. The receptor comes from a man in his 60s in good health. The rearrangement joins TRBV7-9 to TRBJ1-1, with D possibly matching TRBD1 (5 bases). CDR3 nucleotide sequence: TGTGCCAGCAGCTCCTCCCGACGCGGTGGGGGTCAGGACACTGAAGCTTTCTTT. Translating gives CASSSSRRGGGQDTEAFF.